This TCR beta chain was observed in a study of identical twins. Each CDR3 protein gets one entry after TCRdb re-called the 5' RACE reads with MiXCR. Of under 350,000 distinct CDR3 sequences listed, roughly 9% were seen once; the top ten hold approximately 7%. This clonotype was counted at least ten times. Its target is not known. There are 13 residues in the CDR3. Trimming cost V 7 bases and J 1 base, with 9 bases left between them. Germline V CDR1 and CDR2: SGHAT, FQNNGV. Study-level points and caveats: Insertions were fewer in abundant cord blood beta clonotypes, whereas memory repertoires showed none of this pattern. Conclusions were based on cross-sectional statistical analysis, without following the same donors. Out-of-frame alpha sequences common to twins exhibited a surplus of low generation probability.

These same data were also listed under a study on yellow fever vaccine responses in identical twins. In that study: Twin vaccine T cell responses reportedly seemed partly convergent, partly personalized.

The rearrangement joins TRBV11-2 to TRBJ2-3, with no clear D. This sequence was found in a woman between 18 and 30 years old in good health. Material: CD8+ T cells sorted from blood. The chain's CDR3 is CASIPAGTDTQYF. The CDR3 DNA sequence: TGTGCCAGCATCCCCGCGGGCACAGATACGCAGTATTTT.